This T cell receptor beta chain was obtained from a study of T-cell memory formation after mild COVID-19. Regarding the study as a whole: The CD4+ clones that contracted clustered mainly within CM and EM, and the CD8+ clones concentrated in EMRA.

Germline V gene sequence: CDR1 SGHKS, CDR2 YYEKEE (reference sequence). The CDR3 length is 15 residues. V lost 0 bases and J 8 bases, leaving 14 bases between the germline ends. As to this clonotype: Its target is unknown.

A 5'RACE reaction primed in the constant segment made cDNA libraries of TCR alpha and TCR beta, and these carried sample barcodes and UMIs. TCRdb used MiXCR to reprocess the 5' RACE reads, holding one entry per CDR3 protein. The sample has about 110,000 distinct CDR3 sequences; roughly a sixth are singletons. The clonotype was recovered from a man younger than 30 who had mild COVID-19 (a few samples of this study predate the infection). Cell type and time point are not known. This sequence joins TRBV5-5 and TRBJ2-2; D is unresolved. Sequenced: PBMCs or a T cell subset sorted from them (not recorded which). The CDR3 nucleotides read TGTGCCAGCAGCTTGGGGGCAGTATTCGTAGGGGAGCTGTTTTTT. It yields the protein CASSLGAVFVGELFF.